A single sample gave rise to the 20 T cell receptor beta chains below, sequenced in a study of beta chain features in type 1 diabetes. Whole-study findings and limits: Shortening that was moderate but significant affected the TCRB CDR3s of Type 1 diabetes patients in all four CD4+ subsets.

The authors reverse transcribed all of the isolated RNA, so sequencing captured expressed TCRB transcripts. The method was immunoSEQ multiplex PCR; TCRdb's version includes in-frame clones alone and lacks a portion of them. The sample lists a few hundred thousand clones; around 15% were seen once. These receptors lack a known antigen. Sample: naive CD4+ T cells from blood. These receptors all stem from a young man with type 1 diabetes.

V usage is TRBV7-9 and J usage is TRBJ2-3; D is ambiguous. Germline CDR1 reads SEHNR; CDR2 reads FQNEAQ (reference sequence). The length of the CDR3 is 13 residues. The V and J ends lost 2 bases and 3 bases respectively, with 6 bases between them. DNA of the CDR3: TGTGCCAGCAGCTTAATCCCTACAGATACGCAGTATTTT. Protein: CASSLIPTDTQYF.

The V gene is TRBV2, the J gene TRBJ2-3; D is undetermined. Germline CDR1 reads SNHLY; CDR2 reads FYNNEI. Between the trimmed V and J ends, which lost 1 base and 14 bases, there was a span of 13 bases. The CDR3 consists of 12 residues. CDR3 residues: CASSEEAAVRYF. The CDR3 DNA follows: TGTGCCAGCAGTGAAGAGGCTGCAGTCAGGTATTTT.

Remarks on this clone: The sample carries other DNA sequences with the same CDR3. The rearrangement uses TRBV30 and TRBJ2-3; D is ambiguous. The V gene's germline CDR1 is GTSNPN and CDR2 SVGIG (reference sequence). Trimming removed 0 bases from V and 3 bases from J, with 1 base in between. This CDR3 contains 11 residues. CDR3 in amino acids: CAWSVTDTQYF. CDR3 in DNA: TGTGCCTGGAGTGTTACAGATACGCAGTATTTT.

This clone has only a few counts. The rearrangement joins TRBV11-2 to TRBJ2-1, with 8 bases identical to TRBD2. Germline-derived CDR1 and CDR2 are SGHAT and FQNNGV. The J segment lost 4 bases and the V segment lost 5 bases, leaving 10 bases of the junction unmatched. This CDR3 has 16 residues. This CDR3 reads CASSLAGRSRYNEQFF. DNA for the CDR3: TGTGCCAGCAGCCTAGCGGGCCGGAGCCGTTACAATGAGCAGTTCTTC.

About this clone: This same CDR3 is encoded by further DNA sequences in the sample. The chain combines TRBV27 with TRBJ2-3, with D perhaps TRBD2 (5 bases). V was cut by 4 bases and J by 3 bases, with 8 bases left in between. The CDR3 runs to 13 residues. Germline V gene sequence: CDR1 MNHEY, CDR2 SMNVEV (reference sequence). The CDR3 DNA reads as TGTGCCAGCAGTTCCCCGGGGACAGATACGCAGTATTTT. It codes for CASSSPGTDTQYF.

This sequence joins TRBV4-3 and TRBJ2-1; tentatively, D is TRBD1 or TRBD2 (5 bases each). V was cut by 3 bases and J by 5 bases, with 17 bases left in between. Germline CDR1 and CDR2: LGHNA and YSLEER. The CDR3 loop spans 16 amino acids. The CDR3 DNA follows: TGCGCCAGCAGCCAGAGGCCCCAGGGACCTAACAATGAGCAGTTCTTC. This encodes CASSQRPQGPNNEQFF.

This clone has a handful of counts. The rearrangement uses TRBV18 and TRBJ2-7; a weak D match, TRBD2 (5 bases). Per germline, CDR1 KGHSH and CDR2 LQKENI. The CDR3 extends over 15 amino acids. V dropped 6 bases and J dropped 5 bases, with 20 bases sitting between them. The CDR3 nucleotides read TGTGCCAGCTCGCCTTCCACTAGTGCCTCGGACGAGCAGTACTTC. Translated: CASSPSTSASDEQYF.

The rearrangement uses TRBV5-4 and TRBJ2-1; weak D call: TRBD1 (5 bases). The V gene lost 0 bases and the J gene lost 6 bases, with 10 bases spanning the gap. The CDR3 consists of 14 residues. Germline CDR1 and CDR2: SGHNT and YYREEE (reference sequence). The CDR3 region is CASSLVGARNEQFF. Written as DNA, the CDR3 is TGTGCCAGCAGCTTGGTAGGGGCCCGCAATGAGCAGTTCTTC. Based on the CDR3 plus reference TRBV5-4 and TRBJ2-1, the full variable domain is ETGVTQSPTHLIKTRGQQVTLRCSSQSGHNTVSWYQQALGQGPQFIFQYYREEENGRGNFPPRFSGLQFPNYSSELNVNALELDDSALYLCASSLVGARNEQFFGPGTRLTVL.

This chain joins TRBV9 and TRBJ2-3; TRBD1 might be the D (6 bases). V was pared by 4 bases and J by 2 bases, with 14 bases between. This CDR3 has 15 amino acids. Germline lookup yields CDR1 SGDLS and CDR2 YYNGEE. In nucleotides, the CDR3 is TGTGCCAGCAGCAAGGGAAACAGGGTCACAGATACGCAGTATTTT. Translating gives CASSKGNRVTDTQYF.

This clone turned up a few times. The V call is TRBV7-2, the J call TRBJ2-1, with TRBD1 matching 9 bases. CDR3 length equals 16 residues. Germline V gene sequence: CDR1 SGHTA, CDR2 FQGNSA. Trimming at V came to 7 bases and at J to 6 bases, leaving 13 bases not matched to a gene. This CDR3 is CASNLLGTGSINEQFF. CDR3 DNA: TGTGCCAGCAACCTTTTAGGGACAGGGAGCATCAATGAGCAGTTCTTC.

The chain employs TRBV7-8 and TRBJ1-2; D ambiguous. The germline gives CDR1 SGHVS, CDR2 FQNEAQ. There are 14 residues in the CDR3. V lost 0 bases to trimming and J lost 4 bases, with 9 bases between them. CDR3 protein: CASSLAPGPYGYTF. In nucleotides, the CDR3 is TGTGCCAGCAGCTTAGCCCCTGGCCCCTATGGCTACACCTTC.

This clone was seen a single time. This chain connects TRBV5-1 to TRBJ2-5; no clear D. Looked up from germline, CDR1 is SGHRS and CDR2 is YFSETQ. V lost 7 bases and J lost 3, with 10 bases in between. CDR3 length: 12 residues. CDR3 DNA: TGCGCCAGCTGGAACCCAGAAGAGACCCAGTACTTC. Protein product: CASWNPEETQYF.

This clone was counted only a few times. V gene TRBV30 combines with J gene TRBJ1-4; D unclear. Per germline, CDR1 GTSNPN and CDR2 SVGIG (reference sequence). The CDR3 runs to 11 residues. Trimming shortened V by 3 bases and J by 7 bases, and 6 bases separated the two germline ends. CDR3 sequence reads: CAWSRGEKLFF. The CDR3 DNA reads TGTGCCTGGAGCCGGGGTGAAAAACTGTTTTTT. Based on the CDR3 plus reference TRBV30 and TRBJ1-4, the full variable domain is SQTIHQWPATLVQPVGSPLSLECTVEGTSNPNLYWYRQAAGRGLQLLFYSVGIGQISSEVPQNLSASRPQDRQFILSSKKLLLSDSGFYLCAWSRGEKLFFGSGTQLSVL.

This clone was seen only a few times. The V and J genes are TRBV2 and TRBJ2-4; TRBD2 matches 15 bases. Trimming removed 6 bases from V and 7 bases from J; junction bases left unmatched: 1. This CDR3 has 14 residues. Per germline, CDR1 SNHLY and CDR2 FYNNEI. The CDR3 DNA sequence: TGTGCCAGCAGCGGACTAGCGGGAGGGAACATTCAGTACTTC. This translates into CASSGLAGGNIQYF.

CDR3 nucleotides: TGTGCCAGCAGTAGGGATCGTCCGCGGAACACTGAAGCTTTCTTT. It encodes CASSRDRPRNTEAFF. The J gene is TRBJ1-1, the V gene TRBV25-1; D remains ambiguous. Per germline, CDR1 MGHDK and CDR2 SYGVNS. This CDR3 comprises 15 residues. V was pared by 5 bases and J by 1 base, with 14 bases between.

V gene TRBV2 combines with J gene TRBJ2-1, with D perhaps TRBD1 (5 bases). Germline V CDR1 and CDR2: SNHLY, FYNNEI. The CDR3 totals 12 residues. V was clipped by 6 bases and J by 12 bases, with 15 bases between them. The CDR3 spells CASRSPGFGQFF. The CDR3 DNA reads as TGTGCCAGCAGGTCCCCAGGGTTTGGGCAGTTCTTC.

This clone has more than one count but fewer than ten. V gene TRBV27 combines with J gene TRBJ2-7, with D uncertain. Germline V gene sequence: CDR1 MNHEY, CDR2 SMNVEV (reference sequence). The ends were cut back, 2 bases at V and 0 bases at J, with 14 bases in the middle. The CDR3 is 16 amino acids. The CDR3 DNA follows: TGTGCCAGCAGTTTACAGCCGGGCCGAAGCTCCTACGAGCAGTACTTC. Translation gives CASSLQPGRSSYEQYF.

As for this clone: One junction end does not reproduce the germline sequence, and a read error may be involved. This chain uses TRBV7-2 with TRBJ2-3; D is tentatively TRBD1 or TRBD2 (5 bases each). Germline V gives CDR1 SGHTA, CDR2 FQGNSA. This CDR3 comprises 14 residues. Written as DNA, the CDR3 is TGTGCCAGCGGCTTTTGGGGGATGACAGATACGCAGTATTTT. Protein product: CASGFWGMTDTQYF.

This clone was recorded a few times. This rearrangement joins TRBV30 to TRBJ1-1; no reliable D call. Germline assignment: CDR1 GTSNPN and CDR2 SVGIG (reference sequence). Trimming left V 5 bases short and J 1 base short, with 8 bases between. The CDR3 sequence is 12 residues long. CDR3 residues: CAWGDWNTEAFF. The CDR3 DNA reads TGTGCCTGGGGAGACTGGAACACTGAAGCTTTCTTT.

This clone was picked up a small number of times. The J gene is TRBJ2-5, the V gene TRBV7-9, with D unclear. CDR3 length: 13 amino acids. CDR1 and CDR2 (germline): SEHNR, FQNEAQ (reference sequence). V was shortened by 3 bases and J by 2 bases, with 7 bases between the two germline ends. This CDR3 reads CASSFVPQETQYF. For the CDR3, the DNA is TGTGCCAGCAGCTTCGTCCCGCAAGAGACCCAGTACTTC.